This T cell receptor beta chain derives from a study of blood T cell repertoires in COVID-19. Study summary: COVID-19 samples from acute and convalescent phases originated in the United States, Italy and Spain.

The table came from immunoSEQ multiplex PCR; TCRdb's copy has only in-frame clones and leaves some out. The data show 90,000 to 120,000 clones, 80% to 90% seen once. The CDR3 is 14 residues long. Trimming cost V 0 bases and J 3 bases, with 9 bases left between them. The germline V gene has CDR1 SGHVS and CDR2 FQNEAQ. Source material: peripheral blood. The sequence derives from a man aged 50 to 60 with acute or convalescent COVID-19. This chain joins TRBV7-8 and TRBJ2-7, with D unclear. This chain's CDR3 is CASSLAGHGYEQYF. The CDR3 coding sequence is TGTGCCAGCAGCTTAGCTGGGCACGGCTACGAGCAGTACTTC.